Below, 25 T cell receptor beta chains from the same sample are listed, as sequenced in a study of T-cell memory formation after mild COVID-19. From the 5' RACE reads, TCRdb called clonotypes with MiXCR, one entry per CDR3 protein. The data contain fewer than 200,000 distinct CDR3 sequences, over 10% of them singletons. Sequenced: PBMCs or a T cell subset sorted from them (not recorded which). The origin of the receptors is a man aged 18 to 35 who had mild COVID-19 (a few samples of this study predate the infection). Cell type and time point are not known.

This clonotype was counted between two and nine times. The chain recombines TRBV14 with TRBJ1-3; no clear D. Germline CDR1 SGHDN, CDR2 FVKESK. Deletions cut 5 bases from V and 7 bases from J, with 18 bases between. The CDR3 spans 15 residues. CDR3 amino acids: CASSDPKGNWNTIYF. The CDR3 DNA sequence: TGTGCCAGCAGCGACCCGAAAGGGAATTGGAACACCATATATTTT.

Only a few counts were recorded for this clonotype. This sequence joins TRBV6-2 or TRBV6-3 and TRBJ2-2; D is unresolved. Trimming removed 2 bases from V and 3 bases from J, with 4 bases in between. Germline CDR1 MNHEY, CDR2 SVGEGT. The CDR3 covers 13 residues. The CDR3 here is CASSYGDTGELFF. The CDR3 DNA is TGTGCCAGCAGTTACGGGGACACCGGGGAGCTGTTTTTT.

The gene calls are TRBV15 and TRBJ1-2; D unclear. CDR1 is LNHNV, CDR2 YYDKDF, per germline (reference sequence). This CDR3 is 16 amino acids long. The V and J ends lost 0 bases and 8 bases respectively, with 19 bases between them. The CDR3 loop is CATSRDGRTELYGYTF. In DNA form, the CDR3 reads TGTGCCACCAGCAGAGATGGGAGGACGGAGCTTTACGGCTACACCTTC. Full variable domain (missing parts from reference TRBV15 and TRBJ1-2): DAMVIQNPRYQVTQFGKPVTLSCSQTLNHNVMYWYQQKSSQAPKLLFHYYDKDFNNEADTPDNFQSRRPNTSFCFLDIRSPGLGDTAMYLCATSRDGRTELYGYTFGSGTRLTVV.

CDR3 protein: CASSLERLAGAFF. The CDR3 DNA reads TGTGCCAGCAGCTTAGAACGGCTCGCGGGGGCTTTCTTT. This rearrangement joins TRBV7-2 to TRBJ1-1; D is unclear. Germline V gives CDR1 SGHTA, CDR2 FQGNSA. The length of the CDR3 is 13 residues. V shed 1 base and J shed 11 bases, with 14 bases lying between them.

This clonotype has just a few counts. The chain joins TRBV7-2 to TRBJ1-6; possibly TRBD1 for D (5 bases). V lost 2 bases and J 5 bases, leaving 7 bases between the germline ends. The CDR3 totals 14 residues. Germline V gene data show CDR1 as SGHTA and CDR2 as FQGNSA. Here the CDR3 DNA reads TGTGCCAGCAGCTTAAACAGGAATAATTCACCCCTCCACTTT. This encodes CASSLNRNNSPLHF. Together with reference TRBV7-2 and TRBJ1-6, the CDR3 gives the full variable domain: GAGVSQSPSNKVTEKGKDVELRCDPISGHTALYWYRQSLGQGLEFLIYFQGNSAPDKSGLPSDRFSAERTGGSVSTLTIQRTQQEDSAVYLCASSLNRNNSPLHFGNGTRLTVT.

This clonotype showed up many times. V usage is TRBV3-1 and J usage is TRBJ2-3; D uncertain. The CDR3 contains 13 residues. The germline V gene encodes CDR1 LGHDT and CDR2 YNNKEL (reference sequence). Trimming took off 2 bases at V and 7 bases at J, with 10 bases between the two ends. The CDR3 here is CASSQFVGNTQYF. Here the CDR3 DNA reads TGTGCCAGCAGCCAATTCGTCGGCAATACGCAGTATTTT.

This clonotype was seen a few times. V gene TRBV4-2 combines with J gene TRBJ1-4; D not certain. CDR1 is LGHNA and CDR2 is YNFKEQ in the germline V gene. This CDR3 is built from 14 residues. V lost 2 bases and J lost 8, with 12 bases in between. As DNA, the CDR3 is TGTGCCAGCAGCCAACTGGAGGTGGGGGAAAAACTGTTTTTT. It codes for CASSQLEVGEKLFF.

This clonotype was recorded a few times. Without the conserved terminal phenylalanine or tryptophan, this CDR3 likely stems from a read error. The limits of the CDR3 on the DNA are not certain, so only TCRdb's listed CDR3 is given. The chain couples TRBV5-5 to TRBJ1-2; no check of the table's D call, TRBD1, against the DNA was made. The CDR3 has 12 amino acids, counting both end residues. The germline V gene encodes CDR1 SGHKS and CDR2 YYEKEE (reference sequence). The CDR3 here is CASIAEQARCSV.

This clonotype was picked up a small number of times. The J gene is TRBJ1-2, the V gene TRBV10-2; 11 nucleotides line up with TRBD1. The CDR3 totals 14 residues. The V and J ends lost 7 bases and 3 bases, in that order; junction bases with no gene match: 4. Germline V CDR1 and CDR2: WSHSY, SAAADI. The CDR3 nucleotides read TGCGCCAGCAAAACGGGACAGGGGGACTATGGCTACACCTTC. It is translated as CASKTGQGDYGYTF.

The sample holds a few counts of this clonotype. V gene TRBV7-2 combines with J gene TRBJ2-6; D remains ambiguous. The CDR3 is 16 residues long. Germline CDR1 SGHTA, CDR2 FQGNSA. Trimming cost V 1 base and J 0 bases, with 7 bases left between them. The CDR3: CASSLVPLSGANVLTF. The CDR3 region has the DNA TGTGCCAGCAGCTTAGTGCCTCTCTCTGGGGCCAACGTCCTGACTTTC.

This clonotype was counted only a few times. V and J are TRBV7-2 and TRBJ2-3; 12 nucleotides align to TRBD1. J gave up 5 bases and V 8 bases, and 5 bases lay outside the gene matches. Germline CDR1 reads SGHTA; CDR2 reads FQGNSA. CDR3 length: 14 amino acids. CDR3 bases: TGTGCCAGCGGGGACAGGGGGCTCGGAGATACGCAGTATTTT. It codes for CASGDRGLGDTQYF.

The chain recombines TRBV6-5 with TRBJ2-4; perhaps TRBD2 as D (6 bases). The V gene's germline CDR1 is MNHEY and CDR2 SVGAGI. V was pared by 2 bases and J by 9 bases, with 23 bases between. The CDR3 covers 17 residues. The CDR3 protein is CASSYDQLGGGQGIQYF. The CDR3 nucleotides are TGTGCCAGCAGTTACGACCAGCTTGGGGGAGGCCAGGGCATTCAGTACTTC.

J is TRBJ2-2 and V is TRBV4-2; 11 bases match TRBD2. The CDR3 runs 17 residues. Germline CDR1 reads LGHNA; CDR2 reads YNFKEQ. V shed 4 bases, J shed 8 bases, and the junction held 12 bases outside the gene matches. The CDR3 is CASSPLASGGSLGELFF. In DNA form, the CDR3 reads TGTGCCAGCAGCCCCCTTGCTAGCGGGGGGTCCTTGGGGGAGCTGTTTTTT.

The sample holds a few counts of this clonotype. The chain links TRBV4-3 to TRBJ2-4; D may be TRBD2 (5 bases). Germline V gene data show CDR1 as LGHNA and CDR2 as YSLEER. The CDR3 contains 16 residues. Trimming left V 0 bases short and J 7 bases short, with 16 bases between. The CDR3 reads CASSQEIGSPLNIQYF. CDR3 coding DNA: TGCGCCAGCAGCCAAGAAATAGGGAGCCCCTTGAACATTCAGTACTTC.

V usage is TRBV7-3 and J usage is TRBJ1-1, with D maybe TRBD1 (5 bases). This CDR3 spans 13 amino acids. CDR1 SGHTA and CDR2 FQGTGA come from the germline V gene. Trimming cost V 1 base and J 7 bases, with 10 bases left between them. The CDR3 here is CASSLNTRGEAFF. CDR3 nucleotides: TGTGCCAGCAGCTTAAACACGAGGGGTGAAGCTTTCTTT.

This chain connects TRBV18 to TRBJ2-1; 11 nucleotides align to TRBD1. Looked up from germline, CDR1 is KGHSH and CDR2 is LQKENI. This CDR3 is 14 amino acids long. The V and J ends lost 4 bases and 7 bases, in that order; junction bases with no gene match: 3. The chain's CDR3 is CASSRGQGANEQFF. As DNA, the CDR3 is TGTGCCAGCTCACGCGGACAGGGGGCGAATGAGCAGTTCTTC.

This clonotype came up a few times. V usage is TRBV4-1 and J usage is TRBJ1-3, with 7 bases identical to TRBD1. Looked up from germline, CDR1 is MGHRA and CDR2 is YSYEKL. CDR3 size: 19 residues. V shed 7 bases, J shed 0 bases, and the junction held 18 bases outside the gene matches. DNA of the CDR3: TGCGCCAGCATGCGAACGCAGGGGGACGTTATGAGCTCTGGAAACACCATATATTTT. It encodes CASMRTQGDVMSSGNTIYF.

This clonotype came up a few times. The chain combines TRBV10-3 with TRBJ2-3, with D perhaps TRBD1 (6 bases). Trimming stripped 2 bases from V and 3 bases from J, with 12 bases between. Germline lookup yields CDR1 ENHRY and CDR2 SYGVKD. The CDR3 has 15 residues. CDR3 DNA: TGTGCCATCAGTGAGGTGGGGGCAGGAACAGATACGCAGTATTTT. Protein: CAISEVGAGTDTQYF.

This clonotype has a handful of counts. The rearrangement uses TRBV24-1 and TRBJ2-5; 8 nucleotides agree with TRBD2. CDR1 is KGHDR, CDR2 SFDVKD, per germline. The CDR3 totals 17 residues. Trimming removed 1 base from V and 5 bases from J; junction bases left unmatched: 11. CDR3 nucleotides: TGTGCCACCAGTGATTTCTCCGGGGGGGTGAATCGGGAGACCCAGTACTTC. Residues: CATSDFSGGVNRETQYF.

CDR3 loop: CASSRTSGAKNEQFF. The CDR3 nucleotides are TGCGCCAGCAGCCGGACTAGCGGAGCTAAGAATGAGCAGTTCTTC. V and J are TRBV4-3 and TRBJ2-1; TRBD2 matches at 10 bases. The CDR3 loop spans 15 amino acids. Trimming removed 4 bases from V and 7 bases from J; junction bases left unmatched: 7. Germline CDR1 is LGHNA and CDR2 is YSLEER.

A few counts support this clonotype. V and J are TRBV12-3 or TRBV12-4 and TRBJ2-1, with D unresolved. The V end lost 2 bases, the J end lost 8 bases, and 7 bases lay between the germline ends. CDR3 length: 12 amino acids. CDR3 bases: TGTGCCAGCAGTTTAACGGGCTATGAGCAGTTCTTC. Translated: CASSLTGYEQFF.

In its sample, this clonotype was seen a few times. The CDR3 coding sequence is TGTGCCAGCAGCTGGACGGCCACTGGAAACACCATATATTTT. Translating it yields CASSWTATGNTIYF. The chain links TRBV7-9 to TRBJ1-3; the D is unclear. Germline V gene lookup returns CDR1 SEHNR and CDR2 FQNEAQ (reference sequence). The CDR3 has 14 residues. Between the trimmed V and J ends, which lost 4 bases and 2 bases, there was a span of 9 bases.

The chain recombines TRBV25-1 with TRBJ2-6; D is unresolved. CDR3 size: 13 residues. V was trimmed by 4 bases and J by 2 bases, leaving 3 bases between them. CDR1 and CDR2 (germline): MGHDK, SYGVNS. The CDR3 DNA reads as TGTGCCAGCAGTGTCACTGGGGCCAACGTCCTGACTTTC. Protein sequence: CASSVTGANVLTF.

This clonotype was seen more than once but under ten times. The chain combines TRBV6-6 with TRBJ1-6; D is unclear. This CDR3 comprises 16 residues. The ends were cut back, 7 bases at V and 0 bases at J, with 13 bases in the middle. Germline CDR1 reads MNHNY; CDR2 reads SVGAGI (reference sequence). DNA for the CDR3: TGTGCCAGCAACTCGGACGTCAGCTCCTATAATTCACCCCTCCACTTT. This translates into CASNSDVSSYNSPLHF.

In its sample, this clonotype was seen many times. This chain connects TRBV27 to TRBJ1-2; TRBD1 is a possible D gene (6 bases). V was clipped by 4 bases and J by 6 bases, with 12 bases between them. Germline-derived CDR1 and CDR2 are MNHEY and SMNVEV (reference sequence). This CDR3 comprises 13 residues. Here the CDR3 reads CASSSTGTHGYTF. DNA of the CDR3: TGTGCCAGCAGTTCCACAGGGACCCATGGCTACACCTTC.